These 18 T cell receptor beta chains were sequenced from one sample in a study of T cells in Graves' hyperthyroidism and ophthalmopathy. RNA transcripts served as the template for amplifying TCR beta CDR3 regions. HTBI primers were employed in a first-round RT-PCR of the TCR CDR3. TCRdb reprocessed the multiplex PCR reads via MiXCR and lists one record per CDR3 protein. The sample has some 250,000 distinct CDR3 sequences; 13% to 15% are singletons. The sequenced material came from blood. The receptors were gathered from a woman in her 40s with Graves' hyperthyroidism that later progressed to Graves' ophthalmopathy.

Many counts were recorded for this clonotype. J is TRBJ2-1 and V is TRBV9; TRBD2 is a possible D gene (5 bases). This CDR3 has 15 residues. Trimming removed 1 base at V and 7 bases at J, with 15 bases between. Germline CDR1 reads SGDLS; CDR2 reads YYNGEE. The CDR3 bases are TGTGCCAGCAGCGTACTGTACTTTTCGGGAAATGAGCAGTTCTTC. It codes for CASSVLYFSGNEQFF.

This clonotype appeared a few times. The chain carries TRBV5-1 and TRBJ2-1, with D possibly TRBD1 on 6 matching bases. V was clipped by 5 bases and J by 7 bases, with 19 bases between them. The CDR3 extends over 15 amino acids. The germline CDR1 and CDR2 sequences are SGHRS and YFSETQ. The CDR3 spells CASRLGPGVMNEQFF. The CDR3 DNA sequence: TGCGCCAGCAGACTGGGACCAGGGGTTATGAATGAGCAGTTCTTC. The full variable domain, its missing parts supplied by reference TRBV5-1 and TRBJ2-1, is KAGVTQTPRYLIKTRGQQVTLSCSPISGHRSVSWYQQTPGQGLQFLFEYFSETQRNKGNFPGRFSGRQFSNSRSEMNVSTLELGDSALYLCASRLGPGVMNEQFFGPGTRLTVL.

This clonotype was found many times. The chain employs TRBV2 and TRBJ2-5; TRBD1 matches at 8 bases. Germline V CDR1 and CDR2: SNHLY, FYNNEI. The length of the CDR3 is 14 residues. V gave up 7 bases and J gave up 11 bases; unmatched junction bases: 15. CDR3 sequence reads: CASNDDRGSLLQYF. For the CDR3, the DNA is TGTGCCAGCAACGATGACAGGGGATCTTTACTACAGTACTTC.

The chain joins TRBV15 to TRBJ2-7; 11 bases match TRBD1. V was clipped by 6 bases and J by 7 bases; unmatched bases: 5. The CDR3 runs 13 residues. Germline V CDR1 and CDR2: LNHNV, YYDKDF (reference sequence). CDR3 DNA: TGTGCCACCAGGACGGACAGGGGGCGAGAGCAGTACTTC. It specifies CATRTDRGREQYF.

There are many counts of this clonotype. The genes are TRBV6-1 and TRBJ1-5; 7 nucleotides agree with TRBD1. CDR1 is MNHNS and CDR2 is SASEGT in the germline V gene. CDR3 length: 15 amino acids. Losses at the gene ends were 5 bases for V and 2 bases for J; bases not matched to a gene: 6. This CDR3 reads CASSPDRARNQPQHF. The CDR3 nucleotides are TGTGCCAGCAGTCCCGACAGGGCCCGCAATCAGCCCCAGCATTTT.

As concerns this clonotype: A much larger clone lies a single base off, so this may be a read error. The chain carries TRBV6-1 and TRBJ2-7; TRBD1 matches 9 bases. CDR3 length: 18 residues. Germline CDR1 is MNHNS and CDR2 is SASEGT. The CDR3 bases are TGTGGCAGCAGTGAATACTTAGGTGGGACAGGGCGCTACTACGAGCAGTACTTC. It specifies CGSSEYLGGTGRYYEQYF.

The V call is TRBV19, the J call TRBJ1-5; 7 bases are shared with TRBD1. The germline gives CDR1 LNHDA, CDR2 SQIVND (reference sequence). V lost 5 bases and J lost 3; bases outside the gene matches: 10. The CDR3 totals 16 residues. CDR3 region: CASSASSGQANQPQHF. In nucleotides, the CDR3 is TGTGCCAGTAGTGCCAGTAGCGGACAGGCCAATCAGCCCCAGCATTTT.

Many counts were recorded for this clonotype. The chain carries TRBV20-1 and TRBJ2-1; perhaps TRBD2 as D (6 bases). The V gene lost 6 bases and the J gene lost 7 bases, with 16 bases spanning the gap. Looked up from germline, CDR1 is DFQATT and CDR2 is SNEGSKA (reference sequence). This CDR3 region has 13 residues. The CDR3 DNA follows: TGCAGTGCCGCCGGGACTCCCTGGAATGAGCAGTTCTTC. Its translation: CSAAGTPWNEQFF.

There are many counts of this clonotype. The rearrangement uses TRBV7-9 and TRBJ2-7; TRBD2 matches 12 bases. J gave up 6 bases and V 5 bases, and 11 bases lay outside the gene matches. This CDR3 spans 16 amino acids. Germline CDR1 reads SEHNR; CDR2 reads FQNEAQ (reference sequence). CDR3 loop: CASSINKRLAGVEQYF. Here the CDR3 DNA reads TGTGCCAGCAGCATAAACAAACGACTAGCGGGAGTCGAGCAGTACTTC.

The chain employs TRBV28 and TRBJ2-7; 12 bases map to TRBD2. Trimming removed 4 bases from V and 6 bases from J; junction bases left unmatched: 7. The germline gives CDR1 MDHEN, CDR2 SYDVKM. This CDR3 has 15 amino acids. The CDR3 reads CASSSLAGGPGEQYF. In DNA, the CDR3 is TGTGCCAGCAGTTCTCTAGCGGGAGGGCCGGGCGAGCAGTACTTC.

This clonotype has at least ten counts. The chain employs TRBV2 and TRBJ2-3, with D perhaps TRBD2 (6 bases). The germline V and J ends were trimmed by 6 bases and 3 bases, with 10 bases remaining between them. Germline V gene sequence: CDR1 SNHLY, CDR2 FYNNEI. The CDR3 spans 13 residues. The CDR3 DNA sequence: TGTGCCAGCAGCGGGGGTTTTACAGATACGCAGTATTTT. Translation gives CASSGGFTDTQYF. Supplemented by reference TRBV2 and TRBJ2-3, the full variable domain reads EPEVTQTPSHQVTQMGQEVILRCVPISNHLYFYWYRQILGQKVEFLVSFYNNEISEKSEIFDDQFSVERPDGSNFTLKIRSTKLEDSAMYFCASSGGFTDTQYFGPGTRLTVL.

This clonotype has ten or more counts. This rearrangement joins TRBV28 to TRBJ2-4, with D unclear. This CDR3 contains 16 residues. The V gene lost 3 bases and the J gene lost 1 base, with 13 bases spanning the gap. CDR1 and CDR2 from the germline V gene are MDHEN and SYDVKM. The CDR3 is CASSFLWRNAKNIQYF. The CDR3 nucleotides are TGTGCCAGCAGTTTTTTGTGGCGGAACGCCAAAAACATTCAGTACTTC. Complete variable domain (other parts from reference TRBV28 and TRBJ2-4): DVKVTQSSRYLVKRTGEKVFLECVQDMDHENMFWYRQDPGLGLRLIYFSYDVKMKEKGDIPEGYSVSREKKERFSLILESASTNQTSMYLCASSFLWRNAKNIQYFGAGTRLSVL.

In this sample, this clonotype turned up many times. The rearrangement links TRBV11-2 to TRBJ2-1; TRBD2 matches 9 bases. The V and J ends lost 3 bases and 3 bases, in that order; junction bases with no gene match: 3. The CDR3 spans 15 residues. CDR1 and CDR2 from the germline V gene are SGHAT and FQNNGV. CDR3 amino acids: CASSLTSGLYNEQFF. The CDR3 region has the DNA TGTGCCAGCAGCTTGACTAGCGGTCTCTACAATGAGCAGTTCTTC. The variable domain in full, completed from reference TRBV11-2 and TRBJ2-1, reads EAGVAQSPRYKIIEKRQSVAFWCNPISGHATLYWYQQILGQGPKLLIQFQNNGVVDDSQLPKDRFSAERLKGVDSTLKIQPAKLEDSAVYLCASSLTSGLYNEQFFGPGTRLTVL.

This clonotype was detected a few times. The gene calls are TRBV13 and TRBJ1-4, with D possibly matching TRBD1 (5 bases). With 0 bases removed from V and 6 bases from J, the gap between germline ends came to 5 bases. CDR1 is PRHDT and CDR2 is FYEKMQ in the germline V gene (reference sequence). The CDR3 contains 13 residues. The CDR3 DNA follows: TGTGCCAGCAGCTTAGGAGGGGATGAAAAACTGTTTTTT. It codes for CASSLGGDEKLFF.

This clonotype was found many times. This chain joins TRBV10-3 and TRBJ2-5; 7 nucleotides match TRBD1. This CDR3 spans 12 amino acids. Trimming took 8 bases from V and 4 from J; bases not matched to a gene: 4. CDR1 ENHRY and CDR2 SYGVKD come from the germline V gene. CDR3 amino acids: CAIGQAAETQYF. The CDR3 DNA reads as TGTGCCATCGGACAGGCCGCAGAGACCCAGTACTTC.

This clonotype is a singleton in its sample. V is TRBV6-2 or TRBV6-3 and J is TRBJ2-7, with D unresolved. Deletions cut 1 base from V and 2 bases from J, with 12 bases between. The CDR3 has 15 residues. The germline V gene encodes CDR1 MNHEY and CDR2 SVGEGT. CDR3 protein: CASSYLFESTYEQYF. The CDR3 nucleotides read TGTGCCAGCAGTTACTTGTTCGAGAGCACCTACGAGCAGTACTTC.

The table lists this clonotype with many counts. The chain couples TRBV30 to TRBJ2-2; 7 bases map to TRBD1. J was trimmed by 6 bases and V by 4 bases; bases with no gene match: 5. Germline values: CDR1 GTSNPN, CDR2 SVGIG (reference sequence). CDR3 size: 13 residues. CDR3 sequence: CAWTTTGAGELFF. CDR3 sequence (DNA): TGTGCCTGGACCACAACAGGGGCCGGGGAGCTGTTTTTT.

The chain joins TRBV7-2 to TRBJ2-1; 11 nucleotides line up with TRBD1. The V gene's germline CDR1 is SGHTA and CDR2 FQGNSA. The CDR3 is 15 residues long. J gave up 6 bases and V 6 bases, and 7 bases lay outside the gene matches. The CDR3, as DNA: TGTGCCAGCAGTTTCGGGACAGGGGGTGTCAATGAGCAGTTCTTC. It encodes CASSFGTGGVNEQFF.